The T cell receptor (beta chain) described here comes from a study of T cell responses to AZD1222 COVID-19 vaccine (dated by TCRdb to about 2021). In the study overall: AZD1222 recipients whose second dose came at about 4 weeks and those whose second dose came at about 12 weeks were combined into one group, since spike-specific TCR depth and breadth did not differ between the two schedules. A total of around 240 trial participants underwent TCR sequencing, of whom 200 to 220 had received two doses of AZD1222 and around 25 had received two doses of the MenACWY control vaccine. Trial participants were enrolled into age subgroups of 18-55, 56-69 and 70-plus years, which contained about 160, 30 and 59 TCR-sequenced participants, respectively. Overall study outcomes, separate from this receptor: Only 5 to 7 AZD1222 recipients were SARS-CoV-2 seropositive at baseline, limiting conclusions about previously exposed vaccinees. Most participants were white British and females outnumbered males, and the authors suggested that clonal diversity may have been underestimated. The 56-69-year group was small, and its depth increase did not reach significance, likely because of low power. No day 14 peak-response samples were available, so repertoires were characterized only after the peak T cell response. Reportedly, almost half of the unique spike-specific TCRs recognized epitopes lying outside the regions that are mutated in the B.1.351 and B.1.1.7 variants. After two AZD1222 doses, spike-specific TCR breadth and depth were significantly higher than at day 0 and than in MenACWY recipients. The vaccine-associated CD4 TCRs covered the entire spike protein, and the dominant responses fell in regions 160-218 and 743-854.

Per the publication, the time point label means: baseline before first vaccination. Samples from vaccinated people were obtained from the UK trials COV001 and COV002, which included a single-blind randomized controlled phase 2/3 trial of AZD1222 (ChAdOx1 nCoV-19) in healthy adults. For TCRbeta chain sequencing, PBMC samples from trial participants were taken at day 0 and at day 28 after the second dose. Comment on this clone: Its antigen specificity is not known. No base qualities exist here, and no much larger clone lies one base off it.

The CDR3 regions of human TCRbeta chains were analyzed by immunosequencing. In the paper's pipeline: Repertoire TCRs were matched against a reference library of SARS-CoV-2-specific TCRs generated with the MIRA antigen-specificity platform. Breadth was defined as the fraction of unique TCRs that were SARS-CoV-2-associated, and depth was defined as the fraction of total T cells that were SARS-CoV-2-associated. Using the MIRA data, every spike-specific TCR was mapped to the spike region that the TCR reacted to and assigned to either a CD4 or a CD8 class. Log10-transformed breadth and depth values were compared by one-way ANOVA with Sidak's multiple comparisons tests. Sourced from immuneACCESS, this table was stored by TCRdb with only in-frame sequences that have V and J called. A share of the clones is absent; for the studies checked, an unresolved V gene accounts for under half, and the remainder has no known explanation. V and J calls and clone size are given by that table; D and trimming were obtained from the DNA. For this sample the table gives under 150,000 clones, of which 90% to 95% were detected only once. The top ten clones comprise under 3.5% of the sample.

This TCR derives from an adult in good health. Sequenced here: peripheral blood, sampled on day 0 of AZD1222 vaccination.

CDR3 loop: CASSAPPLYNEQFF. The bases are TGTGCCAGCAGCGCACCTCCCCTTTACAATGAGCAGTTCTTC. The chain employs TRBV5-4 and TRBJ2-1, with the D gene not clear enough to name. The CDR3 runs 14 residues from the cysteine to the phenylalanine. The entry retains the CDR3 DNA only, 42 bases that are in frame from base 1. V loses 4 bases, J loses 4 bases, and the germline ends lie 12 bases apart. Taken from the germline V gene (reference sequence), the CDR1 and CDR2 loops are SGHNT and YYREEE.